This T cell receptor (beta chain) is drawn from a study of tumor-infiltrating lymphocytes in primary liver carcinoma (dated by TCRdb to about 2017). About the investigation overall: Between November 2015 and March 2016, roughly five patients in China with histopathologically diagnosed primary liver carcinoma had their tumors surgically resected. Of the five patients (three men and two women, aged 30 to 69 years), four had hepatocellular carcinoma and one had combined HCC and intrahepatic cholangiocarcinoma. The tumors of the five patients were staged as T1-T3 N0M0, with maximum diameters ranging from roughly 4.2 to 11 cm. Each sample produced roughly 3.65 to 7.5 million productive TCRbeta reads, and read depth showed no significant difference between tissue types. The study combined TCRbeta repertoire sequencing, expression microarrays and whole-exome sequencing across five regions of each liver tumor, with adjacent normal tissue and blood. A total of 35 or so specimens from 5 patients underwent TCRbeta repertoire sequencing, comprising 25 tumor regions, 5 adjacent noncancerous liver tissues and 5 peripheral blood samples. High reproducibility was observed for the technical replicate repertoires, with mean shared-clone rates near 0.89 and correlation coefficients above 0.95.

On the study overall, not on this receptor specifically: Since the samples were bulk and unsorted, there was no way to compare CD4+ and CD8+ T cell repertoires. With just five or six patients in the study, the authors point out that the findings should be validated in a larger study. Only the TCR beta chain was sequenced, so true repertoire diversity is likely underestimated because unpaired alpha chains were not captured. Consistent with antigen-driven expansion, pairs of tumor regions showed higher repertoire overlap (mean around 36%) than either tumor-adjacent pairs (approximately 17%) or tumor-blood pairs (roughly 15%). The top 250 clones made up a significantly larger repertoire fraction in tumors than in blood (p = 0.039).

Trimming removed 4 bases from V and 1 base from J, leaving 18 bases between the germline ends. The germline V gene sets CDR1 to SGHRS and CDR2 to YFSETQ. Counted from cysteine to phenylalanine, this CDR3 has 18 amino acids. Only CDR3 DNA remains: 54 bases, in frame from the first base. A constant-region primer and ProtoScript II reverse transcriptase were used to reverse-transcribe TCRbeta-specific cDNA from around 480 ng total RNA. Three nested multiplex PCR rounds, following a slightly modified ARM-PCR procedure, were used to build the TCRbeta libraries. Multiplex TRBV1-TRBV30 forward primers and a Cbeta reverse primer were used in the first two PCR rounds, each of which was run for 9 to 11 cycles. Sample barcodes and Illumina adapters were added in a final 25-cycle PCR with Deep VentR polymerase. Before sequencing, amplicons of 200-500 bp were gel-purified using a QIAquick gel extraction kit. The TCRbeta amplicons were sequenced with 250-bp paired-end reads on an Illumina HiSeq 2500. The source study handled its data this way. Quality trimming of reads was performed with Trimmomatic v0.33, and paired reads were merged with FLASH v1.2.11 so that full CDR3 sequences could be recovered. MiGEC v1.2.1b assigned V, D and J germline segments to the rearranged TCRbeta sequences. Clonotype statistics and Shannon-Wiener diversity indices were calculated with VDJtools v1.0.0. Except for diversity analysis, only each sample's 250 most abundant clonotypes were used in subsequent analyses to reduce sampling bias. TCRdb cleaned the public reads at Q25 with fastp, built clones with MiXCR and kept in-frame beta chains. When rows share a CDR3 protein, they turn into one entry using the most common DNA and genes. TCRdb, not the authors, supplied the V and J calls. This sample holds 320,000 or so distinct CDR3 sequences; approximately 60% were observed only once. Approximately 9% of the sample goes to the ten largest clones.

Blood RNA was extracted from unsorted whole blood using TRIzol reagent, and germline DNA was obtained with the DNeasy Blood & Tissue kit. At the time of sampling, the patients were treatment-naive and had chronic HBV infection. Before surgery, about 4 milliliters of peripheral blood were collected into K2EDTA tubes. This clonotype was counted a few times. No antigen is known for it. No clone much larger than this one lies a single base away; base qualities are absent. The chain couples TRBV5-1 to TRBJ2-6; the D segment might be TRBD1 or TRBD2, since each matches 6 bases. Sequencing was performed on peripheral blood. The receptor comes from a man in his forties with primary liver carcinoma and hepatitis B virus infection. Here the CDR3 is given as CASSPKGGRTSGANVLTF. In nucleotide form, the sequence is TGCGCCAGCAGCCCCAAGGGGGGACGAACTTCTGGGGCCAACGTCCTGACTTTC.